The present T cell receptor (beta chain) was sequenced within a study of identical twins. Study results and caveats: Beta out-of-frame sequences showed weaker excess twin sharing. Fewer insertions characterized abundant cord blood beta clonotypes, whereas memory repertoires showed none.

It was template switching that added a universal primer site, and there were unique molecular identifiers on the cDNA. TCRdb re-called the 5' RACE reads through MiXCR, storing one row per CDR3 protein. Of hundreds of thousands of distinct CDR3 sequences in the sample, around 10% were seen once. V gave up 6 bases and J gave up 5 bases; unmatched junction bases: 10. The CDR3 is made up of 16 amino acids. Germline-derived CDR1 and CDR2 are KGHSH and LQKENI. For this clonotype: Its antigen is as yet unknown.

The chain couples TRBV18 to TRBJ2-3, with 11 bases that match TRBD1. The TCR sequence derives from a woman younger than 30 in good health. The sample comprised memory (CD45RO+) T cells sorted from blood. As DNA, the CDR3 is TGTGCCAGCTCTCCCGGGACAGGGGGACCTCAAGATACGCAGTATTTT. Translated, it gives CASSPGTGGPQDTQYF.